The clone carrying this TCR beta chain came up a few times. Its antigen remains unidentified. Profiling relied on immunoSEQ multiplex PCR, and the TCRdb table lists in-frame clones only, not all of them. The repertoire includes 15,000 to 20,000 clones, 70% to 85% of them detected once, and around 5.5% sits in the top ten. The entry originates in a study of graft-versus-host responses after intestinal transplantation. Study-level information: Recipients uniformly received anti-thymocyte globulin induction, followed by tacrolimus and steroids for three to four years.

The CDR3 is made up of 17 amino acids. Germline lookup yields CDR1 MNHNS and CDR2 SASEGT. Trimming pared 4 bases from V and 0 bases from J, leaving 16 bases between. Processing released intraepithelial and lamina propria lymphocytes from the graft tissue. Study results and limitations: Some patients had graft-donor T cell macrochimerism. In their allografts, the ratios of graft-versus-host to host-versus-graft T cell clones were high. The marrow of recipients harbored GvH clones, and ileum or blood showed some of them first.

The rearrangement uses TRBV6-1 and TRBJ2-1; D uncertain. The clonotype originates from a human patient who received an intestinal transplant, so some T cells may come from the graft donor. Sequenced here: ileum tissue, sampled 17 days after transplant. CDR3 nucleotide sequence: TGTGCCAGCAGTGGTTGGGTCTCCTCCAGCTCCTACAATGAGCAGTTCTTC. Encoded protein: CASSGWVSSSSYNEQFF.